This record concerns one T cell receptor beta chain sequence. Antigen specificity is unknown. Profiling relied on immunoSEQ multiplex PCR, and the TCRdb table lists in-frame clones only, not all of them. The table includes about 36,000 clones, about 80% detected once. The CDR3 sequence is 13 residues long. The germline V gene has CDR1 LNHDA and CDR2 SQIVND (reference sequence). V was clipped by 7 bases and J by 8 bases, with 15 bases between them. This sample is part of a study of Siglec-9 on CD8 T cells in melanoma. Study-level findings and limits: An effector memory CD8+ subset marked by Siglec-9 reportedly appeared to gather in melanoma.

The clonotype comes from a human donor in good health. The rearrangement uses TRBV19 and TRBJ2-1; D may match TRBD1 or TRBD2 (5 bases each). Sequences were obtained from Siglec-9- CD8+ T cells sorted from blood. This CDR3 reads CASTDLGTYEQFF. The CDR3 DNA reads TGTGCCAGTACCGACCTCGGGACGTATGAGCAGTTCTTC.